The following is a TCR beta chain sequence with its context. Its antigen is not known. Germline lookup yields CDR1 PRHDT and CDR2 FYEKMQ (reference sequence). Trimming cost V 2 bases and J 2 bases, with 13 bases left between them. The CDR3 loop spans 16 amino acids. This specimen comes from a study of shared clonotypes between healthy human individuals. General study results and limits: Despite large depth, rarefaction showed incomplete sorted-subset sequencing.

The method was immunoSEQ multiplex PCR; TCRdb's version includes in-frame clones alone and lacks a portion of them. This sample has hundreds of thousands of clones, with roughly 98% found just once. CD45RO-negative, CCR7-positively selected cells formed the naive CD8 fraction, excluding terminally differentiated effector memory CD45RA+ cells. Donors had no recently reported acute infections or vaccinations and were HIV-negative. All donors were Caucasian adults living in Nashville, Tennessee. This TCR came from a man aged 25 to 45 in good health. V and J are TRBV13 and TRBJ2-1; maybe TRBD2 (5 bases). What was sequenced was naive CD8+ T cells sorted from blood. The CDR3 bases are TGTGCCAGCAGCTTAAGGAGGCTAGCCACCTACAATGAGCAGTTCTTC. It translates to CASSLRRLATYNEQFF.